One sample yielded the 21 T cell receptor beta chains listed below, sequenced in a study of blood T cell repertoires in COVID-19. Repertoires were generated with immunoSEQ multiplex PCR, while TCRdb's copy carries only in-frame clones and drops some. The sample gives under 450,000 clones, about nine tenths of which show up once; about 12% is in the top ten. Input material: peripheral blood. The receptors here all came from a woman aged 45-65 years with COVID-19, enrolled during active disease.

This sequence joins TRBV9 and TRBJ2-7; D is possibly TRBD1 (6 bases). Germline CDR1 and CDR2: SGDLS and YYNGEE. Trimming removed 4 bases from V and 3 bases from J, with 14 bases in between. The CDR3 is 14 residues long. The CDR3 nucleotides read TGTGCCAGCAGCCCCCGGGACAAGCTCTACGAGCAGTACTTC. Translating it yields CASSPRDKLYEQYF.

This chain uses TRBV2 with TRBJ2-5; TRBD1 agrees at 10 bases. Germline V gives CDR1 SNHLY, CDR2 FYNNEI. This CDR3 comprises 14 residues. Unmatched junction bases numbered 0, after V lost 4 bases and J lost 1 base. DNA of the CDR3: TGTGCCAGCAGTGGACAGGGGGCCCAAGAGACCCAGTACTTC. It codes for CASSGQGAQETQYF.

The chain recombines TRBV9 with TRBJ2-1; 10 bases line up with TRBD2. The length of the CDR3 is 16 residues. Germline V gene sequence: CDR1 SGDLS, CDR2 YYNGEE. The trim removed 4 bases at V and 5 bases at J, leaving 9 bases unmatched. Here the CDR3 DNA reads TGTGCCAGCAGCTCACCCCGGACTAGCGGCCACAATGAGCAGTTCTTC. Its translation is CASSSPRTSGHNEQFF.

The chain carries TRBV15 and TRBJ1-4; 7 bases match TRBD1. The CDR3 contains 14 residues. Germline V gives CDR1 LNHNV, CDR2 YYDKDF (reference sequence). J gave up 7 bases and V 6 bases, and 8 bases lay outside the gene matches. The CDR3 protein is CATRNGGGGEKLFF. CDR3 coding DNA: TGTGCCACCAGAAACGGAGGGGGCGGTGAAAAACTGTTTTTT.

This rearrangement joins TRBV2 to TRBJ1-1; 7 nucleotides line up with TRBD1. CDR1 is SNHLY, CDR2 FYNNEI, per germline. CDR3 length: 15 amino acids. The V segment lost 9 bases and the J segment 3 bases; nucleotides outside the gene matches: 13. CDR3 nucleotides: TGTGCCAGTTTACACAGGGGAGCATACGACACTGAAGCTTTCTTT. It translates to CASLHRGAYDTEAFF.

The V call is TRBV27, the J call TRBJ2-3; perhaps TRBD2 as D (7 bases). The V gene lost 2 bases and the J gene lost 4 bases, with 10 bases spanning the gap. Per the germline V gene, CDR1 is MNHEY and CDR2 is SMNVEV (reference sequence). The length of the CDR3 is 14 residues. The CDR3 is CASSLLGGADTQYF. The CDR3 coding sequence is TGTGCCAGCAGTTTACTAGGGGGGGCAGATACGCAGTATTTT.

The chain combines TRBV18 with TRBJ1-1; D is unresolved. The ends were cut back, 4 bases at V and 2 bases at J, with 14 bases in the middle. CDR3 size: 15 residues. Germline V gene data show CDR1 as KGHSH and CDR2 as LQKENI. Here the CDR3 reads CASSLERGLNTEAFF. The CDR3 DNA reads as TGTGCCAGCTCACTCGAGAGAGGACTTAACACTGAAGCTTTCTTT.

The CDR3 protein is CATLSGGSEKLFF. CDR3 sequence (DNA): TGTGCCACCCTCTCAGGGGGAAGTGAAAAACTGTTTTTT. The chain has TRBV6-5 and TRBJ1-4; 7 bases are a match to TRBD1. CDR1 and CDR2 from the germline V gene are MNHEY and SVGAGI. V shed 10 bases, J shed 7 bases, and the junction held 9 bases outside the gene matches. This CDR3 comprises 13 residues.

The chain is built from TRBV6-5 and TRBJ1-5; a possible D gene is TRBD1 (5 bases). The CDR3 contains 14 residues. Germline V lookup: CDR1 MNHEY, CDR2 SVGAGI. With 4 bases removed from V and 5 bases from J, the gap between germline ends came to 12 bases. The CDR3 DNA is TGTGCCAGCAGTTGGGGCAGGGCAGATCAGCCCCAGCATTTT. Protein sequence: CASSWGRADQPQHF.

CDR3 DNA sequence: TGTGCCAGCAGCCCCTATCAGATCGGGGGTGAGCAGTTCTTC. It is translated as CASSPYQIGGEQFF. The chain uses TRBV7-6 and TRBJ2-1; the D gene is possibly TRBD2 (6 bases). The germline gives CDR1 SGHVS, CDR2 FNYEAQ. V was cut by 5 bases and J by 9 bases, with 17 bases left in between. The CDR3 runs 14 residues.

The chain links TRBV18 to TRBJ2-3, with D hard to call. Germline V lookup: CDR1 KGHSH, CDR2 LQKENI. The CDR3 length is 14 residues. Trimming cost V 6 bases and J 1 base, with 11 bases left between them. CDR3 bases: TGTGCCAGCTCCCGTTCCCTCGGCACAGATACGCAGTATTTT. This codes for CASSRSLGTDTQYF.

This chain uses TRBV30 with TRBJ2-7, with unresolved D. The CDR3 spans 12 residues. Trimming pared 0 bases from V and 5 bases from J, leaving 8 bases between. Germline-derived CDR1 and CDR2 are GTSNPN and SVGIG (reference sequence). In DNA, the CDR3 is TGTGCCTGGAGTGTGGGCTGGGACGAGCAGTACTTC. It specifies CAWSVGWDEQYF.

The chain uses TRBV19 and TRBJ2-2; 9 bases map to TRBD1. Germline loops: CDR1 LNHDA, CDR2 SQIVND (reference sequence). Losses at the gene ends were 4 bases for V and 4 bases for J; bases not matched to a gene: 4. This CDR3 comprises 15 residues. CDR3 DNA sequence: TGTGCCAGTAGTAGGGGACAGGGTTTCACCGGGGAGCTGTTTTTT. Its translation: CASSRGQGFTGELFF.

V usage is TRBV6-5 and J usage is TRBJ2-2, with no clear D. The CDR3 has 14 residues. The ends were cut back, 10 bases at V and 1 base at J, with 13 bases in the middle. Per germline, CDR1 MNHEY and CDR2 SVGAGI. The CDR3 here is CATWPGLNTGELFF. Written as DNA, the CDR3 is TGTGCCACCTGGCCGGGTCTGAACACCGGGGAGCTGTTTTTT.

CDR3 DNA sequence: TGTGCCACGACGGAATATACAGGGCAGTACTTC. Translated: CATTEYTGQYF. The chain is built from TRBV2 and TRBJ2-7; tentatively, D is TRBD1 (5 bases). Germline loops: CDR1 SNHLY, CDR2 FYNNEI. V was pared by 10 bases and J by 9 bases, with 16 bases between. The CDR3 is 11 residues long.

Worth noting for this clone: This specimen includes other DNA sequences encoding the same CDR3. The V and J genes are TRBV9 and TRBJ1-2, with D hard to call. Trimming removed 2 bases from V and 4 bases from J, with 15 bases in between. Germline assignment: CDR1 SGDLS and CDR2 YYNGEE. The CDR3 contains 15 residues. The CDR3 loop reads CASSVESRGRYGYTF. CDR3 bases: TGTGCCAGCAGCGTGGAGTCGAGAGGTCGCTATGGCTACACCTTC.

V usage is TRBV27 and J usage is TRBJ1-5; 7 bases align to TRBD1. Trimming removed 8 bases from V and 4 bases from J; junction bases left unmatched: 2. This CDR3 region has 12 residues. Germline V lookup: CDR1 MNHEY, CDR2 SMNVEV (reference sequence). The CDR3 is CASGTVNQPQHF. The CDR3 DNA sequence: TGTGCCAGCGGGACAGTTAATCAGCCCCAGCATTTT.

This chain connects TRBV19 to TRBJ1-5; D unresolved. V was clipped by 0 bases and J by 7 bases, with 10 bases between them. The CDR3 runs 14 residues. Germline CDR1 reads LNHDA; CDR2 reads SQIVND (reference sequence). The CDR3 nucleotides read TGTGCCAGTAGTATAGATTACAGAGAGCAGCCCCAGCATTTT. It yields the protein CASSIDYREQPQHF.

J is TRBJ2-7 and V is TRBV2; TRBD2 aligns across 8 bases. Trimming took 7 bases from V and 6 from J; bases not matched to a gene: 5. The CDR3 is 12 residues long. Germline V gives CDR1 SNHLY, CDR2 FYNNEI. The CDR3 loop reads CASTGGGVEQYF. The CDR3 nucleotides read TGTGCCAGCACGGGAGGGGGGGTCGAGCAGTACTTC.

The J gene is TRBJ1-5, the V gene TRBV28; D not certain. Germline loops: CDR1 MDHEN, CDR2 SYDVKM. With 7 bases removed from V and 3 bases from J, the gap between germline ends came to 7 bases. CDR3 length equals 12 residues. CDR3 nucleotides: TGTGCCAGCACCGTCCCCAATCAGCCCCAGCATTTT. Its protein is CASTVPNQPQHF.

This clone has only one observation. CDR3 bases: TGTGCCACCAGTGGGGACAGGGAAGTAGACTTAGCCTACGAGCAGTACTTC. Protein sequence: CATSGDREVDLAYEQYF. The genes are TRBV24-1 and TRBJ2-7; 9 positions agree with TRBD1. V gave up 5 bases and J gave up 2 bases; unmatched junction bases: 12. From germline, CDR1 is KGHDR and CDR2 SFDVKD. This CDR3 has 17 residues.